This T cell receptor beta chain appears in the sequencing data of a study of blood T cell repertoires in COVID-19 (dated by TCRdb to about 2020). Looking at the study overall: Collaborator samples came from the United States, Italy and Spain and covered acute and convalescent phases of COVID-19. The material from the prospective study consisted of cDNA or gDNA derived from T cells, B-cell-depleted T cells, or PBMCs. The dataset comprised deeply sampled blood TCRbeta repertoires from subjects exposed to, actively infected with, or recovered from COVID-19. The repertoires were made available in a free public database intended to serve as a resource for research on the immune response to SARS-CoV-2. The samples were drawn from two sources: the first 160 participants of the ongoing ImmuneRACE study, and approximately 1,300 subjects contributed by 6 global collaborators. Sample metadata almost always included a de-identified subject ID, COVID-19 status, age in years and sex. Where available, HLA class I and class II types were obtained from metadata supplied by the sample provider rather than from assay-based typing.

V lost 5 bases and J lost 8 bases, and the count of bases not matched to a germline gene is 3. The CDR3 goes from the cysteine to the phenylalanine over 12 residues. The entry retains the CDR3 DNA only, 36 bases that are in frame from base 1. Per the germline V gene, SGHTA is the CDR1 and FQGNSA is the CDR2. TCRbeta CDR3 regions were amplified from genomic DNA using the immunoSEQ Assay, a bias-controlled multiplex PCR. The authors processed their data as follows. The number of nucleated cells in each sample was estimated from the amplification of reference gene primers within the assay. Sequence reads were collapsed and filtered to measure the absolute abundance of every unique TCRbeta CDR3 rearrangement. For each sample, productive Simpson clonality was calculated by taking the square root of Simpson's diversity index across productive rearrangements. The clones in this table, taken by TCRdb from immuneACCESS, are in-frame only. Not every clone is retained; where verified, under half of the shortfall comes from an unresolved V gene, and the cause of the rest is unknown. V and J calls and clone size are given by that table; D and trimming were obtained from the DNA. This sample is represented by under 200,000 clones; roughly 83% of them were singletons. The ten biggest clones cover roughly a tenth of the sample.

Collaborating institutions collected whole blood in K2EDTA tubes following their own protocols. For TCRbeta analysis, collaborators shipped samples in one of three forms: frozen whole blood, isolated PBMCs, or DNA extracted from either of those sample types. Concerning this clone itself: Its recognized antigen is unknown. Base qualities are not recorded, but no much larger clone differs from it by a single base.

What the authors observed across the whole study: How much clinical and demographic metadata was included differed by source and by participant, and the metadata was provided uncurated.

Material: peripheral blood. The receptor chain draws on TRBV7-2 and TRBJ1-1, with 9 bases matching TRBD1. This TCR derives from an elderly woman with active or convalescent COVID-19. The base sequence is TGTGCCAGCAGCGGGACAGGGATAGAAGCTTTCTTT. Translated, it gives CASSGTGIEAFF.